This is a list of T cell receptor beta chains from one sample in a study of regulatory T cells in long-lasting Graves disease. TCRdb redid the calling of the multiplex PCR reads with MiXCR, one entry per CDR3 protein. This sample has hundreds of thousands of distinct CDR3 sequences; 15% to 18% occur once, and the top ten carry approximately 21%. Sequenced material: peripheral blood mononuclear cells (PBMCs), taken at new diagnosis, from a patient treated with antithyroid drugs. These receptors all come from a female donor with Graves disease. Both conserved end residues are part of each CDR3. Fields, in order: V gene, D gene, J gene, clone size, CDR3 length, CDR3 DNA, CDR3 protein. The D gene is left open where the match is weak. Rows may omit the clone size; those that give it use once, few, many or a size class.

TRBV18,-,TRBJ1-5,few,14,TGTGCCAGCTCACCAGAGGCAGCCCATCAGCCCCAGCATTTT,CASSPEAAHQPQHF
TRBV25-1,TRBD1,TRBJ2-7,many,15,TGTGCCAGCAGTGGAACCGGGACAGGGGCTTATAAGCAGTACTTC,CASSGTGTGAYKQYF
TRBV2,-,TRBJ1-5,many,16,TGTGCCAGCAGGGGCATACAGGGTAGGGTTCGTCAGCCCCAGCATTTT,CASRGIQGRVRQPQHF
TRBV10-2,-,TRBJ2-7,few,13,TGCGCCAGCTTGCGGGGAGATCCCCTCGAGCAGTACTTC,CASLRGDPLEQYF
TRBV5-1,-,TRBJ2-1,many,13,TGCGCCAGCAGCCCCCTAAATAGAGATGAGCAGTTCTTC,CASSPLNRDEQFF
TRBV2,TRBD2,TRBJ2-3,many,16,TGTGCCAGCGCATTTGGCAGCGGGACTAGCACAGATACGCAGTATTTT,CASAFGSGTSTDTQYF
TRBV29-1,-,TRBJ1-4,-,12,TGCAGCGTCAAGTCGGCTAATGAAAAACTGTTTTTT,CSVKSANEKLFF
TRBV28,-,TRBJ1-1,many,14,TGTGCCAGCTTCTCGGCGGAACTGAACACTGAAGCTTTCTTT,CASFSAELNTEAFF
TRBV6-2/TRBV6-3,-,TRBJ1-5,many,14,TGTGCCAGCACCGGGAGGTTGGGCAATCAGCCCCAGCATTTT,CASTGRLGNQPQHF
TRBV5-1,-,TRBJ1-1,many,14,TGCGCCAGCAGCTTGGAAGGTAGTGGGGTGTGGGCTTTCTTT,CASSLEGSGVWAFF
TRBV11-2,-,TRBJ1-3,many,15,TGTGCCGAAGGAGGGTCAGACGCCGCTGGAAACACCATATATTTT,CAEGGSDAAGNTIYF
TRBV5-6,-,TRBJ1-5,many,13,TGTGCCAGCAGCTTAGCAGGGTATCAGCCCCAGCATTTT,CASSLAGYQPQHF
TRBV4-3,-,TRBJ2-7,many,13,TGCGCCAGCAGCCGGCTTTTAGCGAGCGAGCAGTACTTC,CASSRLLASEQYF
TRBV2,TRBD1,TRBJ2-1,many,13,TGTGCCACCGGGACAGGGGGGTACAATGAGCAGTTCTTC,CATGTGGYNEQFF
TRBV29-1,TRBD2,TRBJ2-5,many,14,TGCAGCGCCCCGGGGCTAGCGGGGGTGGAGACCCAGTACTTC,CSAPGLAGVETQYF
TRBV20-1,-,TRBJ2-3,many,14,TGCAGTGCTAGAGAGGCGGCTAGCACAGATACGCAGTATTTT,CSAREAASTDTQYF
TRBV5-1,-,TRBJ1-1,many,17,TGCGCCAGCAGCTTGGCCCGATTCAGCCCAGCCTACACTGAAGCTTTCTTT,CASSLARFSPAYTEAFF
TRBV10-3,TRBD1,TRBJ2-3,-,14,TGTGCCATCAGAGAGGCCAGGGGGACAGATACGCAGTATTTT,CAIREARGTDTQYF
TRBV9,-,TRBJ1-4,many,19,TGTGCCAGCAGCGTAGACAAAGATGCCCAGGAGAGCCCTAATGAAAAACTGTTTTTT,CASSVDKDAQESPNEKLFF
TRBV12-3/TRBV12-4,-,TRBJ1-5,many,13,TGTGCCAGCAGTTTTGGCAGCAATCAGCCCCAGCATTTT,CASSFGSNQPQHF